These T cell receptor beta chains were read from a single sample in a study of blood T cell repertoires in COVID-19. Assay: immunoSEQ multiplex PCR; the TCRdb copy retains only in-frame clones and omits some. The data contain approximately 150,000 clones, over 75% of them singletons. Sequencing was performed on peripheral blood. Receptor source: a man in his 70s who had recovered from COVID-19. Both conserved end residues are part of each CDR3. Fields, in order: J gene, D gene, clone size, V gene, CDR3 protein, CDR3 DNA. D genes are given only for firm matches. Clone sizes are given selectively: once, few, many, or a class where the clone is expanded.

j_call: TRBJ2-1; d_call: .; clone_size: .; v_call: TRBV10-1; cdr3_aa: CASSESRALLYNEQFF; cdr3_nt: TGCGCCAGCAGTGAGTCGAGGGCACTCTTATACAATGAGCAGTTCTTC
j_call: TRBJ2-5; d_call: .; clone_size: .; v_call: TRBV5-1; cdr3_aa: CASSSEAWKETQYF; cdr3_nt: TGCGCCAGCAGCTCTGAAGCGTGGAAAGAGACCCAGTACTTC
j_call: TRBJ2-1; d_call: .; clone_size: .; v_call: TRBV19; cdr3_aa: CASSDGNTYNEQFF; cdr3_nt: TGTGCCAGTAGCGACGGGAACACCTACAATGAGCAGTTCTTC
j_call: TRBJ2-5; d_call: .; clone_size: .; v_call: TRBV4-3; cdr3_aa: CASSQGSAGGMTQYF; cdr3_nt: TGCGCCAGCAGCCAGGGGAGCGCCGGAGGTATGACCCAGTACTTC
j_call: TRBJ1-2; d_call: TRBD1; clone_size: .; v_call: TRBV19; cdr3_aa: CASSGSGTANYGYTF; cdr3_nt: TGTGCCAGTAGTGGATCCGGGACAGCTAACTATGGCTACACCTTC
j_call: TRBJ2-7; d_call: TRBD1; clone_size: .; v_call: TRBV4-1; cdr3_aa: CASSQAGQSREQYF; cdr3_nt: TGCGCCAGCAGCCAAGCGGGACAGTCGCGGGAGCAGTACTTC
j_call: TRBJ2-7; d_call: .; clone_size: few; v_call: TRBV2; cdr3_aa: CASSSGQTKYEQYF; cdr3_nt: TGTGCCAGCAGTTCGGGACAAACCAAATACGAGCAGTACTTC
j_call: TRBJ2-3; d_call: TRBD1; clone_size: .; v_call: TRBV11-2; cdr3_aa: CASSLGQGAVDTQYF; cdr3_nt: TGTGCCAGCAGCTTGGGGCAGGGGGCGGTGGATACGCAGTATTTT
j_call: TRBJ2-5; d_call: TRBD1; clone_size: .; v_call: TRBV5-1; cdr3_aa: CASRQGAEETQYF; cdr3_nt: TGCGCCAGCCGACAGGGGGCAGAGGAGACCCAGTACTTC
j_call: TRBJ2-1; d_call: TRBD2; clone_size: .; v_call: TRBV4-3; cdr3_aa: CASRDYNNEQFF; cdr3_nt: TGCGCCAGCCGGGACTACAACAATGAGCAGTTCTTC
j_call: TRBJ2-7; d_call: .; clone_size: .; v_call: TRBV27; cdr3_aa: CASSSPRLPGEQYF; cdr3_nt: TGTGCCAGCAGTTCACCACGCCTGCCGGGAGAGCAGTACTTC
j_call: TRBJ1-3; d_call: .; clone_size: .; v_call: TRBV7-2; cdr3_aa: CASSLGGRGISGNTIYF; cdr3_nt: TGTGCCAGCAGCTTAGGAGGGAGAGGGATCTCTGGAAACACCATATATTTT
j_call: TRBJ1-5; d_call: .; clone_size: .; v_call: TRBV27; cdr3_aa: CASSQDRYSNQPQHF; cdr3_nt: TGTGCCAGCAGCCAGGACAGATATAGCAATCAGCCCCAGCATTTT
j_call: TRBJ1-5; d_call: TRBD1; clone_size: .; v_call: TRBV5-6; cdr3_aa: CASSLQGLSGQPQHF; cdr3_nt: TGTGCCAGCAGCTTACAGGGGCTCAGTGGGCAGCCCCAGCATTTT
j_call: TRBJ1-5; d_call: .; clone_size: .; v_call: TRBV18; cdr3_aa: CASSGSRSQPQHF; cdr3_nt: TGTGCCAGCTCAGGAAGCCGGAGTCAGCCCCAGCATTTT
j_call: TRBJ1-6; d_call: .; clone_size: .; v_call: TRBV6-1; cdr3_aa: CASSEGQNNSPLHF; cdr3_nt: TGTGCCAGCAGTGAAGGTCAGAATAATTCACCCCTCCACTTT
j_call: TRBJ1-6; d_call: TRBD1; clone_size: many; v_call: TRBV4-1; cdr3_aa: CASSQGDRGFSNSPLHF; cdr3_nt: TGCGCCAGCAGCCAGGGGGACAGGGGTTTCTCTAATTCACCCCTCCACTTT
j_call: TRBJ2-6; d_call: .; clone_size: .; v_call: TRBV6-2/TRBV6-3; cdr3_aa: CASSRIDISGANVLTF; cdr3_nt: TGTGCCAGCAGTCGGATCGACATCTCTGGGGCCAACGTCCTGACTTTC
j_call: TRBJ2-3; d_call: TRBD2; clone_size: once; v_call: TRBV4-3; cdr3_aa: CASSQELAGGPSGTQYF; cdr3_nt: TGCGCCAGCAGCCAAGAGTTGGCGGGAGGGCCCTCCGGCACGCAGTATTTT
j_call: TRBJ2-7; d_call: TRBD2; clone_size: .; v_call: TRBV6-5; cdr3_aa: CASSYGTSGSPYEQYF; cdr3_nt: TGTGCCAGCAGTTACGGGACTAGCGGTTCCCCCTACGAGCAGTACTTC
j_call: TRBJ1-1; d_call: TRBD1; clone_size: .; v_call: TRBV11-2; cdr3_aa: CASSWAGQGRGQDTEAFF; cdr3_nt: TGTGCCAGCAGCTGGGCCGGACAGGGACGGGGACAGGACACTGAAGCTTTCTTT
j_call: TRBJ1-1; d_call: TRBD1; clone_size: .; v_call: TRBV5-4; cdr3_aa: CASSLGGRGHAEAFF; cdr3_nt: TGTGCCAGCAGCTTGGGGGGCAGGGGGCACGCTGAAGCTTTCTTT
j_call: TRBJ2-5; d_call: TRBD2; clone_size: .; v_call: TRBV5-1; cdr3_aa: CASSLMAGGPQETQYF; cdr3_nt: TGCGCCAGCAGCTTGATGGCGGGAGGCCCGCAAGAGACCCAGTACTTC
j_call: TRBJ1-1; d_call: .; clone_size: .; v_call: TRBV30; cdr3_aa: CAWAPGFTTEAFF; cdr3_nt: TGTGCCTGGGCACCAGGATTCACCACTGAAGCTTTCTTT
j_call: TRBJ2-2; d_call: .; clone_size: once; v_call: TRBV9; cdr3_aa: CASSSGFAGELFF; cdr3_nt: TGTGCCAGCAGCTCAGGGTTCGCCGGGGAGCTGTTTTTT
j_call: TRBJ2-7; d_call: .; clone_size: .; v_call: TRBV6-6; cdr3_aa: CASSHRGGGYEQYF; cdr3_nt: TGTGCCAGCAGTCACCGGGGTGGAGGGTACGAGCAGTACTTC
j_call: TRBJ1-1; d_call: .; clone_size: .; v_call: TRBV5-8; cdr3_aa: CASTFEVSTEAFF; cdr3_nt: TGTGCCAGCACCTTTGAGGTCTCCACTGAAGCTTTCTTT
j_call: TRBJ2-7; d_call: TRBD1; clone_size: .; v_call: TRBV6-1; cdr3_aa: CASSEFGQGTYEQYF; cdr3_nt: TGTGCCAGCAGTGAATTTGGACAGGGGACGTACGAGCAGTACTTC
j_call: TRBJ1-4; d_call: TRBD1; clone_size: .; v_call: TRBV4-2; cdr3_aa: CASSQDGTGGEKLFF; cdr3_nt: TGTGCCAGCAGCCAAGATGGGACAGGGGGAGAAAAACTGTTTTTT
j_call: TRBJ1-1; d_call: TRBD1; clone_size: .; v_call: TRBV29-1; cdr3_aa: CSVAGTVNTEAFF; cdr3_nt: TGCAGCGTTGCCGGGACAGTGAACACTGAAGCTTTCTTT
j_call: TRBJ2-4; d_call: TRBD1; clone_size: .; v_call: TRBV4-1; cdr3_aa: CASSHGTGPEDIQYF; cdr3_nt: TGCGCCAGCAGCCACGGGACAGGACCTGAAGACATTCAGTACTTC
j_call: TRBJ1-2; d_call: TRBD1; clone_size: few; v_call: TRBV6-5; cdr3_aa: CASNPRTGLYGYTF; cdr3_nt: TGTGCCAGCAACCCCAGGACAGGCCTCTATGGCTACACCTTC
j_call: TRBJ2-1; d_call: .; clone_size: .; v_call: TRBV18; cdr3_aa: CASSPLAQLEYNEQFF; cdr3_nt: TGTGCCAGCTCACCATTAGCTCAACTTGAGTACAATGAGCAGTTCTTC
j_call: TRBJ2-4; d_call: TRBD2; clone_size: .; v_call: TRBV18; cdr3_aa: CASSRVTSGNALAKNIQYF; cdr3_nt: TGTGCCAGCTCACGGGTGACTAGCGGGAATGCGCTAGCCAAAAACATTCAGTACTTC
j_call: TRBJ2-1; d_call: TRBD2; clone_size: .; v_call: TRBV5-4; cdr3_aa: CASSPLAGGPRNEQFF; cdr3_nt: TGTGCCAGCAGCCCGTTAGCGGGAGGGCCGAGGAATGAGCAGTTCTTC
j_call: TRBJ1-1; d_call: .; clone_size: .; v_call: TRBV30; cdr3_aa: CAWIRDSTEAFF; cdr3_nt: TGTGCCTGGATTCGGGATTCCACTGAAGCTTTCTTT
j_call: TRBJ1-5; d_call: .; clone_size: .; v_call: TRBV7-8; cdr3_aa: CASSLAGQYSNQPQHF; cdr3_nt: TGTGCCAGCAGCTTAGCCGGACAGTATAGCAATCAGCCCCAGCATTTT
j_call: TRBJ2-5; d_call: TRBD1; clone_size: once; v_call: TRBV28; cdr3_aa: CASRPGQQETQYF; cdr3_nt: TGTGCCAGCAGACCGGGACAGCAAGAGACCCAGTACTTC